This T cell receptor beta chain was sequenced in a study of T cell responses to AZD1222 COVID-19 vaccine. The repertoire was sequenced with immunoSEQ multiplex PCR; TCRdb's copy has only in-frame clones and lacks some. The repertoire holds about 150,000 clones, more than 70% seen once, with about 4.9% in the top ten. V gave up 1 base and J gave up 1 base; unmatched junction bases: 9. Per germline, CDR1 LGHNT and CDR2 FRNRAP. There are 20 residues in the CDR3. V gene TRBV12-5 combines with J gene TRBJ2-1; 14 bases are shared with TRBD2. The sequences come from peripheral blood, collected 28 days after the second AZD1222 dose. This sequence was found in an adult who received the AZD1222 COVID-19 vaccine. In nucleotides, the CDR3 is TGTGCTAGTGGTTTGGATTCGGGACTAGCGGGAGTTACGTCCTACAATGAGCAGTTCTTC. Translating gives CASGLDSGLAGVTSYNEQFF.